This T cell receptor (beta chain) was obtained from a study of cytotoxic CD8 clonotypes in ibrutinib-treated CLL. The protocol was immunoSEQ multiplex PCR, while the TCRdb copy is restricted to in-frame clones and leaves out a portion. The repertoire includes about 330,000 clones, about 64% of them detected once, and around 6.5% sits in the top ten. On this clone: Its target is unknown.

Study conclusions and caveats: Baseline clonality was higher than in age-matched healthy donors and moved in step with circulating CD8+ T-cell counts.

This CDR3 has 14 amino acids. CDR1 is SQVTM and CDR2 is ANQGSEA in the germline V gene. V dropped 6 bases and J dropped 4 bases, with 18 bases sitting between them. This specimen consisted of PBMCs, obtained after 36 months of ibrutinib treatment. This clonotype was obtained from a human donor with chronic lymphocytic leukemia. V usage is TRBV29-1 and J usage is TRBJ1-2; weak D call: TRBD1 (5 bases). The CDR3 here is CSVMKQVYPYGYTF. The CDR3 DNA reads as TGCAGCGTGATGAAACAGGTCTATCCCTATGGCTACACCTTC.